Presented here are 24 T cell receptor beta chains from one specimen sequenced in a study of blood T cell repertoires in COVID-19. Libraries were prepared by immunoSEQ multiplex PCR; TCRdb keeps only in-frame clonotypes and omits some of them. In the table there are about 69,000 clones, nearly 80% of which are singletons. The sequenced material came from peripheral blood. Receptors originate from a human donor in a cohort sampled during active COVID-19.

The V and J genes are TRBV10-3 and TRBJ2-7; 7 nucleotides line up with TRBD2. CDR1 is ENHRY and CDR2 is SYGVKD in the germline V gene. This CDR3 spans 13 amino acids. J lost 3 bases, V lost 5 bases, and 4 bases had no gene match. CDR3 region: CAISSTSHYEQYF. The CDR3 DNA reads TGTGCCATCAGTTCGACTAGCCACTACGAGCAGTACTTC.

The chain links TRBV10-3 to TRBJ1-3, with TRBD1 matching 7 bases. Germline CDR1 is ENHRY and CDR2 is SYGVKD. This CDR3 has 17 amino acids. The V and J ends lost 6 bases and 1 base, in that order; junction bases with no gene match: 12. CDR3 DNA sequence: TGTGCCATCAGAGACCCGGGACAGAGCTTATCTGGAAACACCATATATTTT. This encodes CAIRDPGQSLSGNTIYF.

The V call is TRBV29-1, the J call TRBJ1-3; D is unresolved. The germline gives CDR1 SQVTM, CDR2 ANQGSEA. This CDR3 comprises 13 residues. Trimming pared 5 bases from V and 4 bases from J, leaving 12 bases between. The CDR3 is CSVSWVEGNTIYF. CDR3 sequence (DNA): TGCAGCGTTAGCTGGGTGGAGGGAAACACCATATATTTT.

The V gene is TRBV21-1, the J gene TRBJ1-5; TRBD1 was called by the table and not checked on the DNA. TRBV21-1 is assigned pseudogene status. The CDR3 runs to 15 residues. The CDR3, as DNA: TGTGCCAGCAGCAAGAGGACAGGGGAACAGCGGCCCCAGCATTTT. The encoded protein is CASSKRTGEQRPQHF.

This clone appeared a few times. The rearrangement uses TRBV18 and TRBJ2-3; D is unclear. Per germline, CDR1 KGHSH and CDR2 LQKENI. Trimming removed 0 bases from V and 5 bases from J, with 6 bases in between. The CDR3 loop spans 13 amino acids. CDR3: CASSPPSEDTQYF. The CDR3 DNA is TGTGCCAGCTCACCACCGAGTGAAGATACGCAGTATTTT.

The chain links TRBV27 to TRBJ1-4; a weak D match, TRBD1 (5 bases). Trimming pared 5 bases from V and 4 bases from J, leaving 14 bases between. Germline assignment: CDR1 MNHEY and CDR2 SMNVEV (reference sequence). The CDR3 runs to 15 residues. DNA for the CDR3: TGTGCCAGCAGTCCCCTGACAGCAAATAATGAAAAACTGTTTTTT. Amino acids: CASSPLTANNEKLFF.

The sample holds one count of this clone. The V call is TRBV4-1, the J call TRBJ1-1; unclear D gene. V dropped 3 bases and J dropped 0 bases, with 8 bases sitting between them. This CDR3 spans 14 amino acids. Germline loops: CDR1 MGHRA, CDR2 YSYEKL. As DNA, the CDR3 is TGCGCCAGCAGCCATACCGGGGTGAACACTGAAGCTTTCTTT. This codes for CASSHTGVNTEAFF.

This clone appeared many times. The chain links TRBV2 to TRBJ2-7; D is uncertain. Trimming took 4 bases from V and 1 from J, leaving 11 bases between them. The CDR3 runs to 14 residues. From germline, CDR1 is SNHLY and CDR2 FYNNEI. CDR3 region: CASSGTVVSYEQYF. The CDR3 region has the DNA TGTGCCAGCAGTGGAACAGTCGTATCCTACGAGCAGTACTTC.

J is TRBJ2-5 and V is TRBV5-1; 9 nucleotides match TRBD1. The germline gives CDR1 SGHRS, CDR2 YFSETQ. This CDR3 spans 16 amino acids. Losses at the gene ends were 4 bases for V and 5 bases for J; bases not matched to a gene: 12. The chain's CDR3 is CASSGTGGSVRETQYF. Here the CDR3 DNA reads TGCGCCAGCAGCGGTACAGGGGGCTCGGTACGGGAGACCCAGTACTTC. Complete variable domain (other parts from reference TRBV5-1 and TRBJ2-5): KAGVTQTPRYLIKTRGQQVTLSCSPISGHRSVSWYQQTPGQGLQFLFEYFSETQRNKGNFPGRFSGRQFSNSRSEMNVSTLELGDSALYLCASSGTGGSVRETQYFGPGTRLLVL.

The V gene is TRBV7-2, the J gene TRBJ2-7; 7 nucleotides line up with TRBD1. Germline V gene lookup returns CDR1 SGHTA and CDR2 FQGNSA. This CDR3 is built from 15 residues. V shed 0 bases, J shed 4 bases, and the junction held 6 bases outside the gene matches. CDR3: CASSLARGQFYEQYF. The CDR3 nucleotides read TGTGCCAGCAGCTTAGCCCGGGGACAGTTTTACGAGCAGTACTTC. Full variable domain (rest looked up from reference TRBV7-2 and TRBJ2-7): GAGVSQSPSNKVTEKGKDVELRCDPISGHTALYWYRQSLGQGLEFLIYFQGNSAPDKSGLPSDRFSAERTGGSVSTLTIQRTQQEDSAVYLCASSLARGQFYEQYFGPGTRLTVT.

The V call is TRBV6-6, the J call TRBJ1-2, with D uncertain. This CDR3 has 11 amino acids. CDR1 and CDR2 (germline): MNHNY, SVGAGI (reference sequence). Trimming cost V 8 bases and J 3 bases, with 7 bases left between them. In DNA form, the CDR3 reads TGTGCCAGCTCCCCGGACTATGGCTACACCTTC. Its protein product is CASSPDYGYTF.

The V and J genes are TRBV5-1 and TRBJ1-6; 8 bases fit TRBD1. Trimming removed 5 bases from V and 10 bases from J; junction bases left unmatched: 11. Germline CDR1 SGHRS, CDR2 YFSETQ. The CDR3 sequence is 15 residues long. CDR3 sequence (DNA): TGCGCCAGCAGTCGATCGGGACAGGAAGACTCACCCCTCCACTTT. It is translated as CASSRSGQEDSPLHF.

V and J are TRBV6-5 and TRBJ1-4; 8 nucleotides line up with TRBD1. Trimming cost V 7 bases and J 4 bases; bases outside gene matches: 8. This CDR3 spans 15 amino acids. The germline V gene encodes CDR1 MNHEY and CDR2 SVGAGI. The CDR3 nucleotides read TGTGCCAGCACTACAGGGGGTTTACTTAATGAAAAACTGTTTTTT. Amino acids: CASTTGGLLNEKLFF.

As concerns this clone: Within the sample, other DNA sequences also encode this same CDR3. The chain joins TRBV5-1 to TRBJ1-6, with D maybe TRBD1 (6 bases). The CDR3 extends over 15 amino acids. Germline V gives CDR1 SGHRS, CDR2 YFSETQ. Trimming left V 0 bases short and J 8 bases short, with 12 bases between. CDR3 amino acids: CASSLGGRGDSPLHF. CDR3 DNA: TGCGCCAGCAGCTTGGGGGGCAGGGGAGATTCACCCCTCCACTTT.

This rearrangement joins TRBV5-1 to TRBJ1-5, with a possible D match to TRBD1 (6 bases). This CDR3 has 15 residues. V was trimmed by 4 bases and J by 0 bases, leaving 11 bases between them. CDR1 is SGHRS, CDR2 YFSETQ, per germline. The CDR3 loop reads CASSPTGYSNQPQHF. The CDR3 nucleotides read TGCGCCAGCAGCCCAACAGGGTATAGCAATCAGCCCCAGCATTTT. Variable domain in full (rest from reference TRBV5-1 and TRBJ1-5): KAGVTQTPRYLIKTRGQQVTLSCSPISGHRSVSWYQQTPGQGLQFLFEYFSETQRNKGNFPGRFSGRQFSNSRSEMNVSTLELGDSALYLCASSPTGYSNQPQHFGDGTRLSIL.

The chain links TRBV6-5 to TRBJ2-7, with 11 bases matching TRBD2. CDR3 length equals 14 residues. The V and J ends lost 6 bases and 9 bases, in that order; junction bases with no gene match: 10. The germline V gene encodes CDR1 MNHEY and CDR2 SVGAGI. Written as DNA, the CDR3 is TGTGCCAGCAGAGCTAGCGGGGGGTCCCTAGGGCAGTACTTC. Encoded protein: CASRASGGSLGQYF.

The chain has TRBV19 and TRBJ1-5, with D uncertain. Germline loops: CDR1 LNHDA, CDR2 SQIVND (reference sequence). Trimming removed 7 bases from V and 0 bases from J, with 13 bases in between. The CDR3 is 15 residues long. As DNA, the CDR3 is TGTGCCAGTACCCCGATAGAGAATAGCAATCAGCCCCAGCATTTT. This codes for CASTPIENSNQPQHF.

This chain connects TRBV18 to TRBJ2-7; TRBD1 matches 7 bases. The CDR3 length is 15 residues. V trimming: 3 bases; J trimming: 4 bases; junction bases outside the gene matches: 9. Germline V lookup: CDR1 KGHSH, CDR2 LQKENI. In nucleotides, the CDR3 is TGTGCCAGCTCACCTGGAAAGGGGGCGCCTTACGAGCAGTACTTC. Encoded protein: CASSPGKGAPYEQYF.

The chain combines TRBV19 with TRBJ1-2; D not certain. The CDR3 spans 14 residues. Trimming took off 3 bases at V and 8 bases at J, with 16 bases between the two ends. Germline CDR1 LNHDA, CDR2 SQIVND (reference sequence). In DNA form, the CDR3 reads TGTGCCAGTAGTATGACCGTCGTGAGGGCGGGCTACACCTTC. Translated, it gives CASSMTVVRAGYTF.

The chain employs TRBV27 and TRBJ1-4; D might be TRBD1 (5 bases). CDR3 size: 17 residues. Per germline, CDR1 MNHEY and CDR2 SMNVEV (reference sequence). V was clipped by 11 bases and J by 4 bases, with 26 bases between them. CDR3 in amino acids: CALIQGAQGVDNEKLFF. The CDR3 DNA reads as TGTGCCCTCATCCAGGGTGCGCAAGGCGTGGATAATGAAAAACTGTTTTTT.

The CDR3 DNA reads as TGTGCTAGTGGCCGTGGGGCGTCAGATACGCAGTATTTT. Its protein product is CASGRGASDTQYF. The rearrangement uses TRBV12-5 and TRBJ2-3, with D perhaps TRBD1 (5 bases). Per the germline V gene, CDR1 is LGHNT and CDR2 is FRNRAP. V was pared by 6 bases and J by 4 bases, with 11 bases between. The CDR3 covers 13 residues.

J is TRBJ2-1 and V is TRBV6-1; 9 bases line up with TRBD1. The CDR3 sequence is 18 residues long. In germline, CDR1 is MNHNS, CDR2 SASEGT. V shed 0 bases and J 4 bases; nucleotides not matched to a gene: 10. The CDR3 region is CASSEAYPQGAIYNEQFF. The DNA for the CDR3 is TGTGCCAGCAGTGAAGCATATCCACAGGGGGCCATATACAATGAGCAGTTCTTC.

The chain couples TRBV11-1 to TRBJ2-5; D is perhaps TRBD1 (6 bases). The length of the CDR3 is 14 residues. V gave up 6 bases and J gave up 1 base, with 12 bases separating them. Looked up from germline, CDR1 is SGHAT and CDR2 is FQDESV (reference sequence). The CDR3 coding sequence is TGTGCCAGCAGTTTGAACAGGGTCCAAGAGACCCAGTACTTC. This translates into CASSLNRVQETQYF.

The rearrangement links TRBV21-1 to TRBJ1-1. TRBV21-1 is a known pseudogene. This CDR3 is 19 amino acids long. This chain's CDR3 is CASSKGRGGPPIGSTEAFF. The CDR3 DNA sequence: TGTGCCAGCAGCAAAGGACGGGGGGGGCCCCCAATCGGGAGCACTGAAGCTTTCTTT.